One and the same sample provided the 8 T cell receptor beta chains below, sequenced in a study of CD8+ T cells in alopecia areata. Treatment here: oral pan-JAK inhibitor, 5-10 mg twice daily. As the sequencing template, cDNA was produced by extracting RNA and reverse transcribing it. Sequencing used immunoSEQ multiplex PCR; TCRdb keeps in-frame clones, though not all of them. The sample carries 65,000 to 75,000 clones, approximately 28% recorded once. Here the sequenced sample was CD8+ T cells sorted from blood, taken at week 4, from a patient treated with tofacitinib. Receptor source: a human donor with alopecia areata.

In DNA, the CDR3 is TGTGCCAGCAGCACGGGACTAGCGGGACCCAATGAGCAGTTCTTC. This translates into CASSTGLAGPNEQFF. This chain uses TRBV7-3 with TRBJ2-1, with TRBD2 identical over 13 bases. CDR3 length: 15 residues. With V trimmed by 5 bases and J by 6 bases, 4 bases remained unmatched. CDR1 is SGHTA, CDR2 FQGTGA, per germline. The complete variable domain, with remaining parts taken from reference TRBV7-3 and TRBJ2-1, reads GAGVSQTPSNKVTEKGKYVELRCDPISGHTALYWYRQSLGQGPEFLIYFQGTGAADDSGLPNDRFFAVRPEGSVSTLKIQRTERGDSAVYLCASSTGLAGPNEQFFGPGTRLTVL.

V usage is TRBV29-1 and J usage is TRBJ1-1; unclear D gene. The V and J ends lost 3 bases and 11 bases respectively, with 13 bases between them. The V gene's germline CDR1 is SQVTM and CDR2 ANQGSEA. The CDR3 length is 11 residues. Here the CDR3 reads CSVESQPGAFF. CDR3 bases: TGCAGCGTTGAGTCTCAGCCTGGGGCTTTCTTT.

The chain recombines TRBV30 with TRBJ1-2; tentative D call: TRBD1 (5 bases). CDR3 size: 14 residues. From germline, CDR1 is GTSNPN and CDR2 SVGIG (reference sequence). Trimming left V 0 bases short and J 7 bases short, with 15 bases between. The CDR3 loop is CAWSVSGPAGGYTF. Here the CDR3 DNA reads TGTGCCTGGAGTGTATCAGGGCCCGCTGGTGGCTACACCTTC.

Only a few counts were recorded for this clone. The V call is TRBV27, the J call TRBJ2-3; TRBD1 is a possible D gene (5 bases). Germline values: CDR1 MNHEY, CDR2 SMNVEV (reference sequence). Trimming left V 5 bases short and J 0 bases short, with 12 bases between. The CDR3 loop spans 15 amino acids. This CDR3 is CASSLYRQSTDTQYF. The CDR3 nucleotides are TGTGCCAGCAGTCTATACAGGCAGAGCACAGATACGCAGTATTTT.

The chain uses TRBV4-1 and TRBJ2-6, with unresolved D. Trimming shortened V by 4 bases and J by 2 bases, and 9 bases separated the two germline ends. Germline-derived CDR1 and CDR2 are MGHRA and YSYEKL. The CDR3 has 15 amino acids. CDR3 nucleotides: TGCGCCAGCAGCCTCCGAGGTACTGGGGCCAACGTCCTGACTTTC. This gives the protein CASSLRGTGANVLTF.

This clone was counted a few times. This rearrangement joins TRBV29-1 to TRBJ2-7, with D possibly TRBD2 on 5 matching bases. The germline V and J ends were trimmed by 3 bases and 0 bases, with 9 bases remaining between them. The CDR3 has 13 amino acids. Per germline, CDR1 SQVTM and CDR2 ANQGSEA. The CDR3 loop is CSVEKLGSYEQYF. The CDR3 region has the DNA TGCAGCGTTGAGAAACTAGGCTCCTACGAGCAGTACTTC.

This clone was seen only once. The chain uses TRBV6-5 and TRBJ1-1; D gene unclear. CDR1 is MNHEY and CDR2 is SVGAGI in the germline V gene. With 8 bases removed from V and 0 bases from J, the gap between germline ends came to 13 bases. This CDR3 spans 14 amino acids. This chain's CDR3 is CASWGLQMNTEAFF. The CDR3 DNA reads TGTGCCAGCTGGGGTCTTCAAATGAACACTGAAGCTTTCTTT.

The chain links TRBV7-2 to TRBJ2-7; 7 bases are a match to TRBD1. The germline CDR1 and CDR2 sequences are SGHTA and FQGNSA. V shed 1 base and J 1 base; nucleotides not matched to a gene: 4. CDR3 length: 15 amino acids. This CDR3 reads CASSLVDRVSYEQYF. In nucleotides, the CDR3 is TGTGCCAGCAGCTTAGTCGACAGGGTTTCCTACGAGCAGTACTTC.